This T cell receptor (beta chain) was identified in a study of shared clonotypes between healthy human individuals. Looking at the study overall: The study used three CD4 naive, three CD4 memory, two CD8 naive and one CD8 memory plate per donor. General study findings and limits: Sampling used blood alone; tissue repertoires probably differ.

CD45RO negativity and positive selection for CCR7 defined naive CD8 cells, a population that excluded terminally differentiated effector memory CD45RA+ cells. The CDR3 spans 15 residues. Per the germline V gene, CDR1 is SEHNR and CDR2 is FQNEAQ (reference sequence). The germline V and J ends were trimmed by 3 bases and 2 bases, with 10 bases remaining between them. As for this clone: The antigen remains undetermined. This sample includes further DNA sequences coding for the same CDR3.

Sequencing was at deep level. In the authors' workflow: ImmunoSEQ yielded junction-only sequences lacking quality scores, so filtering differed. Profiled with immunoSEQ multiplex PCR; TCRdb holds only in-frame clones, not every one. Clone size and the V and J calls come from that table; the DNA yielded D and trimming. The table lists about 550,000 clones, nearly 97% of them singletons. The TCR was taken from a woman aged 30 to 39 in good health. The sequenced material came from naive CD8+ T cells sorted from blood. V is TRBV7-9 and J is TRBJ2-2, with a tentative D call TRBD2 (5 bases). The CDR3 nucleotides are TGTGCCAGCAGCTTTGTAAGCGGAAACACCGGGGAGCTGTTTTTT. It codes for CASSFVSGNTGELFF. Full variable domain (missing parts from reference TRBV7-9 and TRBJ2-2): DTGVSQNPRHKITKRGQNVTFRCDPISEHNRLYWYRQTLGQGPEFLTYFQNEAQLEKSRLLSDRFSAERPKGSFSTLEIQRTEQGDSAMYLCASSFVSGNTGELFFGEGSRLTVL.